The 18 T cell receptor beta chains listed next were all sequenced from one sample in a study of T cells expressing NK-cell markers. TCRdb re-called the 5' RACE reads and shows each CDR3 protein once, DNA omitted. The table lists some 280,000 distinct CDR3 sequences. Sequencing was performed on blood T cells: a sorted CD56 or NKG2C T cell subset, CD4+ or CD8+ T cells, or bulk PBMC T cells (not recorded which). All receptors derive from a man younger than 35 in good health.

This chain uses TRBV7-8 with TRBJ2-1; TCRdb designates TRBD1, a call that cannot be tested without DNA. This CDR3 has 20 amino acids. Germline loops: CDR1 SGHVS, CDR2 FQNEAQ. The CDR3 protein is CASSFGPYPKGQTGNNEQFF.

The chain has TRBV10-2 and TRBJ2-3; as DNA is missing, the TRBD2 call by TCRdb cannot be tested. CDR3 size: 14 residues. Per germline, CDR1 WSHSY and CDR2 SAAADI. The CDR3 sequence is CASTPSGEINTQYF.

The V and J genes are TRBV20-1 and TRBJ2-1; lacking DNA, the TRBD2 call made by TCRdb goes unchecked. Germline values: CDR1 DFQATT, CDR2 SNEGSKA (reference sequence). There are 12 residues in the CDR3. This CDR3 reads CSARGLGLYTVF.

The V and J genes are TRBV5-5 and TRBJ2-7; TCRdb proposes TRBD2, but this gene call is untestable without DNA. The CDR3 is made up of 12 amino acids. Germline CDR1 and CDR2: SGHKS and YYEKEE (reference sequence). The CDR3 here is CASSGLALEQYF.

The rearrangement uses TRBV19 and TRBJ2-7; TCRdb's assignment of TRBD2 cannot be checked, as there is no DNA. There are 15 residues in the CDR3. CDR1 and CDR2 from the germline V gene are LNHDA and SQIVND (reference sequence). The CDR3 sequence is CASSILAGGPYEQYF.

The chain employs TRBV27 and TRBJ1-6; TCRdb names TRBD1, which stays unverified in the absence of DNA. This CDR3 is built from 16 residues. Germline-derived CDR1 and CDR2 are MNHEY and SMNVEV (reference sequence). CDR3 in amino acids: CASSLQGQSYNSPLHF.

The chain recombines TRBV10-3 with TRBJ2-3; TCRdb outputs TRBD1, but without DNA this stays unchecked. This CDR3 is 14 amino acids long. Germline CDR1 and CDR2: ENHRY and SYGVKD. This CDR3 is CAIADRVVTDTQYF.

The rearrangement joins TRBV7-6 to TRBJ2-1; TCRdb lists TRBD2, though no DNA is available to test this call. CDR3 size: 18 residues. The germline V gene encodes CDR1 SGHVS and CDR2 FNYEAQ. This CDR3 reads CASSLEASGASSYNEQFF.

V usage is TRBV7-2 and J usage is TRBJ2-3; without DNA, the TCRdb call of TRBD2 cannot be checked. The CDR3 covers 16 residues. CDR1 is SGHTA, CDR2 FQGNSA, per germline. This CDR3 is CASSLVGTYYTDTQYF.

This chain's CDR3 is CASNLRGNRERRQYF. The chain joins TRBV12-3 or TRBV12-4 to TRBJ2-3; no DNA is available, so the TRBD1 call from TCRdb remains unchecked. This CDR3 spans 15 amino acids.

The chain employs TRBV12-3 or TRBV12-4 and TRBJ1-1. This CDR3 is 13 amino acids long. Here the CDR3 reads CASYYIAGAEAFF.

This chain uses TRBV30 with TRBJ1-1; as DNA is missing, the TRBD1 call by TCRdb cannot be tested. The CDR3 sequence is 13 residues long. Germline V lookup: CDR1 GTSNPN, CDR2 SVGIG (reference sequence). CDR3 amino acids: CAWTGTPNTEAFF. Filled out from reference TRBV30 and TRBJ1-1, the complete variable domain reads SQTIHQWPATLVQPVGSPLSLECTVEGTSNPNLYWYRQAAGRGLQLLFYSVGIGQISSEVPQNLSASRPQDRQFILSSKKLLLSDSGFYLCAWTGTPNTEAFFGQGTRLTVV.

This chain joins TRBV20-1 and TRBJ2-1. Germline V gene lookup returns CDR1 DFQATT and CDR2 SNEGSKA (reference sequence). The CDR3 consists of 13 residues. CDR3 loop: CSAIEWHDNEQFF.

The V call is TRBV5-5, the J call TRBJ2-7; TCRdb returns TRBD2, unconfirmable since there is no DNA. CDR3 size: 15 residues. Germline V gives CDR1 SGHKS, CDR2 YYEKEE (reference sequence). CDR3 in amino acids: CASSLLGLGTYEQYF.

The V gene is TRBV20-1, the J gene TRBJ1-1. The germline CDR1 and CDR2 sequences are DFQATT and SNEGSKA (reference sequence). This CDR3 contains 14 residues. CDR3 sequence: CSARATPLGTEAFF.

V and J are TRBV5-4 and TRBJ2-5. Germline V lookup: CDR1 SGHNT, CDR2 YYREEE (reference sequence). The CDR3 has 13 residues. CDR3 amino acids: CASSLLKEETQYF.

V is TRBV7-8 and J is TRBJ2-5. The CDR3 is made up of 16 amino acids. In germline, CDR1 is SGHVS, CDR2 FQNEAQ. The CDR3 loop is CASSLPNSLRLETQYF.

J is TRBJ2-1 and V is TRBV20-1. Germline-derived CDR1 and CDR2 are DFQATT and SNEGSKA (reference sequence). This CDR3 comprises 11 residues. The CDR3 loop is CSAFKAGLQFF.